One T cell receptor (beta chain) is described in this entry. The data originate from a study of control samples from healthy donors and cancer patients. Trimming left V 3 bases short and J 2 bases short, with 11 bases between. The CDR3 runs 14 residues. Germline V gene sequence: CDR1 LGHDT, CDR2 YNNKEL (reference sequence). Sequencing used immunoSEQ multiplex PCR; TCRdb keeps in-frame clones, though not all of them. The table has tens of thousands of clones, 80% to 90% seen once. Sequencing was carried out using PBMCs. The sequence was obtained from a woman in her sixties or seventies with head and neck cancer. The rearrangement joins TRBV3-1 (or the pseudogene TRBV3-2) to TRBJ2-7; D might be TRBD2 (5 bases). CDR3 in amino acids: CASSQASGTYEQYF. As DNA, the CDR3 is TGTGCCAGCAGCCAGGCCAGCGGAACCTACGAGCAGTACTTC.